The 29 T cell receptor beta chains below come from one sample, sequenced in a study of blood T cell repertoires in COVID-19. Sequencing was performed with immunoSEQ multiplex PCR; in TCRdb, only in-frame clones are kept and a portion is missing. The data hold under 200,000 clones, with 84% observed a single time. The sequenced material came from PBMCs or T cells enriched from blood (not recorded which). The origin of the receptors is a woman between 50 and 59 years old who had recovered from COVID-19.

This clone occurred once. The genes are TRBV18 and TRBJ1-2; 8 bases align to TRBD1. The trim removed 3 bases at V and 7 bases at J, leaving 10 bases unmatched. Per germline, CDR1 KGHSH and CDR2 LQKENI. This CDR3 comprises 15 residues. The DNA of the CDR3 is TGTGCCAGCTCACCGGCCAGGGGGCGTAATGGTGGCTACACCTTC. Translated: CASSPARGRNGGYTF.

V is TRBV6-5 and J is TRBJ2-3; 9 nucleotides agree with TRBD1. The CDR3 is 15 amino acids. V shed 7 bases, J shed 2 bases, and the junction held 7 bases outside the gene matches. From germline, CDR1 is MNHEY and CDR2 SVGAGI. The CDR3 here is CASTDRGAPTDTQYF. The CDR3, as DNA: TGTGCCAGCACCGACAGGGGGGCGCCCACAGATACGCAGTATTTT.

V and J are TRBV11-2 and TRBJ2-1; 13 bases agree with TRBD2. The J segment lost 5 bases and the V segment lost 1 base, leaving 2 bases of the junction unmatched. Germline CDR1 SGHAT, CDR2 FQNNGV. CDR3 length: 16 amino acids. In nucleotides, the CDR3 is TGTGCCAGCAGCTTAGGACTAGCGGGGGGCCACAATGAGCAGTTCTTC. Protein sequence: CASSLGLAGGHNEQFF.

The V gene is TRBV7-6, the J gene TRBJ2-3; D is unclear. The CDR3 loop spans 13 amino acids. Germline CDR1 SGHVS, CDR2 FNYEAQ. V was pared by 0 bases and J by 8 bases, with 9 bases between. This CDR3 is CASSLAPSGTQYF. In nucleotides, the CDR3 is TGTGCCAGCAGCTTAGCGCCCTCGGGTACGCAGTATTTT.

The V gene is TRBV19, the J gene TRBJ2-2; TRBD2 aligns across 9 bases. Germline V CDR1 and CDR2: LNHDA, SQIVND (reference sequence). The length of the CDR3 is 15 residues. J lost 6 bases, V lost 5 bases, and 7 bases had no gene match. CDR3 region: CASSAGTSFPGELFF. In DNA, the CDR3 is TGTGCCAGTAGTGCCGGGACTAGCTTTCCCGGGGAGCTGTTTTTT.

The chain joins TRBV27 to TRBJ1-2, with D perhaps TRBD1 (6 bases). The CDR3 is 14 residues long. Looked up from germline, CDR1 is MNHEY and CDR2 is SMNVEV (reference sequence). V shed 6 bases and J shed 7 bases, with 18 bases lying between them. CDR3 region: CASSIQGGRSGYTF. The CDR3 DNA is TGTGCCAGCAGCATACAAGGGGGACGAAGTGGCTACACCTTC.

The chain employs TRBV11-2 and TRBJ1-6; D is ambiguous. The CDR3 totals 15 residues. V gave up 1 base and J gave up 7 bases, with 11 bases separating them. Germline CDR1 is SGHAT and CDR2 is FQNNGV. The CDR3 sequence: CASSLVADGNSPLHF. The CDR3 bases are TGTGCCAGCAGCTTAGTCGCAGACGGGAATTCACCCCTCCACTTT.

The CDR3 protein is CASSVRTGAVTEAFF. The CDR3 DNA is TGTGCCAGCAGCGTTAGGACAGGGGCGGTCACTGAAGCTTTCTTT. This chain joins TRBV9 and TRBJ1-1; 9 bases align to TRBD1. The CDR3 has 15 amino acids. The germline CDR1 and CDR2 sequences are SGDLS and YYNGEE. J gave up 4 bases and V 2 bases, and 6 bases lay outside the gene matches.

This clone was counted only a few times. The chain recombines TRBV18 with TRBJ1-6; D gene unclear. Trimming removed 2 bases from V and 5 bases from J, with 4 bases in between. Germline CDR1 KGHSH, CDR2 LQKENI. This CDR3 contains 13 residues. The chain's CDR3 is CASSPIDNSPLHF. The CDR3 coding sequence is TGTGCCAGCTCACCAATCGATAATTCACCCCTCCACTTT.

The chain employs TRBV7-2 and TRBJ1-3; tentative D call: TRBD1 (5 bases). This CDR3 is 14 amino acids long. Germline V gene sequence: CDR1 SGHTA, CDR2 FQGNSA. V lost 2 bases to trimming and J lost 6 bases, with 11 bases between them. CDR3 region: CASSLQSGPNTIYF. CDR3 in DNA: TGTGCCAGCAGCTTACAGTCAGGGCCAAACACCATATATTTT.

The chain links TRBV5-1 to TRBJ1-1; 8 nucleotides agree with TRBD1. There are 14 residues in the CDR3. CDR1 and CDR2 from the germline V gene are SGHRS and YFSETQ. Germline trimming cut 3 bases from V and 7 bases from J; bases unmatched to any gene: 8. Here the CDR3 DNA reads TGCGCCAGCAGCTCCGGACAGGGAAGAAGTGAAGCTTTCTTT. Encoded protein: CASSSGQGRSEAFF.

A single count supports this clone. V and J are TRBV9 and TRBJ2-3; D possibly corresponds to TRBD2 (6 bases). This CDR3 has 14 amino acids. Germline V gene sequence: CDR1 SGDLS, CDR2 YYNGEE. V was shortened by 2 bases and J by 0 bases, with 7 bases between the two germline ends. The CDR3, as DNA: TGTGCCAGCAGCGTGGAGGGAAGCACAGATACGCAGTATTTT. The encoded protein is CASSVEGSTDTQYF.

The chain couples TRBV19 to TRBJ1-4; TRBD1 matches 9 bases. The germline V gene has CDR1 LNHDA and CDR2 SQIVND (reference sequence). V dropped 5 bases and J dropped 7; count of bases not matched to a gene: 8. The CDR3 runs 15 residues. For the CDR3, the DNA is TGTGCCAGTAGTCCGCGGACAGGGGATGTTGAAAAACTGTTTTTT. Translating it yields CASSPRTGDVEKLFF.

This CDR3 reads CASSQDIPGRYGYTF. Written as DNA, the CDR3 is TGTGCCAGCAGCCAAGATATTCCAGGCCGCTATGGCTACACCTTC. The rearrangement joins TRBV3-1 (or the pseudogene TRBV3-2) to TRBJ1-2; no definite D call. The V gene lost 0 bases and the J gene lost 4 bases, with 12 bases spanning the gap. The germline CDR1 and CDR2 sequences are LGHDT and YNNKEL (reference sequence). The CDR3 has 15 residues.

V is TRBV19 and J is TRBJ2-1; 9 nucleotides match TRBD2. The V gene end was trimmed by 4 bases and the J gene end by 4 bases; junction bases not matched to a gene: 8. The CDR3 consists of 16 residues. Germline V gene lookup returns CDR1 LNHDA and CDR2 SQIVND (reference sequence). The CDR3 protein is CASSTHGTSRYNEQFF. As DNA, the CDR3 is TGTGCCAGTAGTACCCACGGGACTAGCCGTTACAATGAGCAGTTCTTC.

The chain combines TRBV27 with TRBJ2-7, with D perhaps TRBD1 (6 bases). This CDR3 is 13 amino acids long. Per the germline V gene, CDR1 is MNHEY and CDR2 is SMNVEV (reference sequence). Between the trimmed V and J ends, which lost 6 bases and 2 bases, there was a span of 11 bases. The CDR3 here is CASSPRGPYEQYF. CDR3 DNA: TGTGCCAGCAGCCCCAGGGGACCCTACGAGCAGTACTTC.

The DNA of the CDR3 is TGTGCCAGTAGTGTCAGTTACAATGGCAATCAGCCCCAGCATTTT. This codes for CASSVSYNGNQPQHF. This chain links TRBV19 with TRBJ1-5, with D unresolved. Germline V gives CDR1 LNHDA, CDR2 SQIVND (reference sequence). The CDR3 is made up of 15 amino acids. V lost 5 bases and J lost 2, with 13 bases in between.

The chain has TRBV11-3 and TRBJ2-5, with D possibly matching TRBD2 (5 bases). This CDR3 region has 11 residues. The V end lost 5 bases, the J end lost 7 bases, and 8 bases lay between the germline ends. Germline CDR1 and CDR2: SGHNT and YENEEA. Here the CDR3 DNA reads TGTGCCAGCAGCGCCGGAGGGACCCAGTACTTC. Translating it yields CASSAGGTQYF.

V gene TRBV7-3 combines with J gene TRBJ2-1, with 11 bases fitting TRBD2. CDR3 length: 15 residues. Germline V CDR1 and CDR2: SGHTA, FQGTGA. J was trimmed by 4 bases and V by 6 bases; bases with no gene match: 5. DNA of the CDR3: TGTGCCAGCAGTCCTACTAGCGGGGGATACAATGAGCAGTTCTTC. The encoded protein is CASSPTSGGYNEQFF.

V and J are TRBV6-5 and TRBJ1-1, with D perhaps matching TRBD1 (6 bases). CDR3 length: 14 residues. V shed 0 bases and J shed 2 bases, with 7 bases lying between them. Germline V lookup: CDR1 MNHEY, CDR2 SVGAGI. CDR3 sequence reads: CASSYSDRNTEAFF. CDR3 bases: TGTGCCAGCAGTTACTCGGACAGAAACACTGAAGCTTTCTTT.

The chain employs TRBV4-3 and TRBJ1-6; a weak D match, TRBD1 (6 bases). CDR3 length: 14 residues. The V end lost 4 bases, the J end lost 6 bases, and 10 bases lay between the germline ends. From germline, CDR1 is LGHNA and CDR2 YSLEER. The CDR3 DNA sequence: TGCGCCAGCAGCCGGCAGGGGCCTAATTCACCCCTCCACTTT. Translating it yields CASSRQGPNSPLHF.

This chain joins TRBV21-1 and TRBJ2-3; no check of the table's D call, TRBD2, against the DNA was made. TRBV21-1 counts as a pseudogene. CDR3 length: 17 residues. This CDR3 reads CASSKDGAGAMTHTQYF. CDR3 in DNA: TGTGCCAGCAGCAAAGACGGAGCGGGGGCCATGACCCATACGCAGTATTTT.

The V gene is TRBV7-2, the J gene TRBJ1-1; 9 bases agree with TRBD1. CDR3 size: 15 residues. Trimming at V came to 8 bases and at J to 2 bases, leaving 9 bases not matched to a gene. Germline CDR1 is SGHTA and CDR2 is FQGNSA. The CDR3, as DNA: TGTGCCAGCTATAAAACAGGGGGCGCCAACACTGAAGCTTTCTTT. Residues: CASYKTGGANTEAFF.

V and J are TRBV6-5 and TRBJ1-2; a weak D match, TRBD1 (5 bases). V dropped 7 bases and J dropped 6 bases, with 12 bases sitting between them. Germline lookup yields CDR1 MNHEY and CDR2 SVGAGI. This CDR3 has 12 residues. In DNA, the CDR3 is TGTGCCAGCACCGAAAGGGGTAATGGCTACACCTTC. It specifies CASTERGNGYTF.

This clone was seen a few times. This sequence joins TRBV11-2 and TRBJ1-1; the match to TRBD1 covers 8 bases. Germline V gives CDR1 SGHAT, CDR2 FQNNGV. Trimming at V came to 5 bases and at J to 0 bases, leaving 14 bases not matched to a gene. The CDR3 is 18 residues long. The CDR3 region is CASSAADWGQVMNTEAFF. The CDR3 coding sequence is TGTGCCAGCAGCGCGGCGGACTGGGGACAGGTTATGAACACTGAAGCTTTCTTT.

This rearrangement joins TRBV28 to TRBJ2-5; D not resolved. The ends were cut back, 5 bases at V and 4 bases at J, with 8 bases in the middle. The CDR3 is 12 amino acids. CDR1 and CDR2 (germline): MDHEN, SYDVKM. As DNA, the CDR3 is TGTGCCAGCAGTCTGAGTTCAGAGACCCAGTACTTC. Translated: CASSLSSETQYF.

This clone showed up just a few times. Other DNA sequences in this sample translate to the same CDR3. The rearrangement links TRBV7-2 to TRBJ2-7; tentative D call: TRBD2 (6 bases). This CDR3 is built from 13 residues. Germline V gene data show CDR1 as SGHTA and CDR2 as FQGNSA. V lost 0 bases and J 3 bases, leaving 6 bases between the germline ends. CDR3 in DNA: TGTGCCAGCAGCTTAGCGGGAGGCTACGAGCAGTACTTC. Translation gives CASSLAGGYEQYF.

The CDR3 DNA reads TGTGCCAGCAGATCACCGGGACTTTCTATCAATGAGCAGTTCTTC. This codes for CASRSPGLSINEQFF. The chain joins TRBV28 to TRBJ2-1, with D perhaps TRBD2 (6 bases). Germline lookup yields CDR1 MDHEN and CDR2 SYDVKM. This CDR3 has 15 residues. The V and J ends lost 6 bases and 6 bases respectively, with 18 bases between them.

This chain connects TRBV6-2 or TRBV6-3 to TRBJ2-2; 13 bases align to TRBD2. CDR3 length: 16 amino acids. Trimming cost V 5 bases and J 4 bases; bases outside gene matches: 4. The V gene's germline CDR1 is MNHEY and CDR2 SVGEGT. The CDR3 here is CASSKLAGGGTGELFF. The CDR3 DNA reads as TGTGCCAGCAGTAAACTAGCGGGAGGGGGCACCGGGGAGCTGTTTTTT.